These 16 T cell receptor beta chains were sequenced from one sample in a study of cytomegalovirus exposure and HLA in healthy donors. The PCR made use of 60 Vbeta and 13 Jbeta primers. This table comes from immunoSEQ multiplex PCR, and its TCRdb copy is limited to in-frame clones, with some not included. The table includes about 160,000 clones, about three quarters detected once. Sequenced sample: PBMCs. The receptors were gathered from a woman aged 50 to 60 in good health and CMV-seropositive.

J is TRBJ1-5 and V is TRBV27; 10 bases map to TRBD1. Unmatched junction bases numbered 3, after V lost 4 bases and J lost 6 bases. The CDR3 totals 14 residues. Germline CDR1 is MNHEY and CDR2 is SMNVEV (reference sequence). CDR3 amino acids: CASSSGQGVQPQHF. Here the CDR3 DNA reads TGTGCCAGCAGTTCCGGACAGGGGGTTCAGCCCCAGCATTTT.

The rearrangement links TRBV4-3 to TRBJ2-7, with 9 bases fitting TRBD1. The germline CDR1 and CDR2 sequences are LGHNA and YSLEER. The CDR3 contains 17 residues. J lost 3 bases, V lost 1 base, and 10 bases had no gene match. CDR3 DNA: TGCGCCAGCAGCCAAGCAACAGGGGGCGGGTTTGACTACGAGCAGTACTTC. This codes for CASSQATGGGFDYEQYF.

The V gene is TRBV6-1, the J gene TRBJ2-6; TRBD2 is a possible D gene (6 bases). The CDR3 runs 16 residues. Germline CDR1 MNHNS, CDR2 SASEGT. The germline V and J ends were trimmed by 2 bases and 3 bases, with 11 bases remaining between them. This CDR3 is CASSESQGGGANVLTF. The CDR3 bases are TGTGCCAGCAGTGAATCCCAGGGAGGTGGGGCCAACGTCCTGACTTTC.

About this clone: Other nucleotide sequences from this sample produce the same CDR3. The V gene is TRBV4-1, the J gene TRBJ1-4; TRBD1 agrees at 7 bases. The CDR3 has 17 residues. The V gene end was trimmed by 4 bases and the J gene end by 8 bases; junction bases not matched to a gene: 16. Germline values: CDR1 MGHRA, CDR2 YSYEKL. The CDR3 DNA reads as TGCGCCAGCAGCCCCCGGACAGGTCTTACGGGTCAGGAAAAACTGTTTTTT. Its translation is CASSPRTGLTGQEKLFF.

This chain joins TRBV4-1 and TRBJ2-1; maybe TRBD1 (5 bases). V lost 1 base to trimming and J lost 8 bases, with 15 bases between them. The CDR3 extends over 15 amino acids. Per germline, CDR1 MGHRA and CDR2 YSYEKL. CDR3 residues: CASSQGRVIRYEQFF. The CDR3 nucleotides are TGCGCCAGCAGCCAAGGCAGGGTAATCCGTTATGAGCAGTTCTTC.

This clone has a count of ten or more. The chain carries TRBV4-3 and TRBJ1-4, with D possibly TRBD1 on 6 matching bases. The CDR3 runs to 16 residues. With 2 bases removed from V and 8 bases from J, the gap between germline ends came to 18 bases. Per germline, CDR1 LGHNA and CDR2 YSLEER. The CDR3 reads CASSQHNTGLGEKLFF. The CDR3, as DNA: TGCGCCAGCAGCCAACACAATACAGGGTTAGGAGAAAAACTGTTTTTT.

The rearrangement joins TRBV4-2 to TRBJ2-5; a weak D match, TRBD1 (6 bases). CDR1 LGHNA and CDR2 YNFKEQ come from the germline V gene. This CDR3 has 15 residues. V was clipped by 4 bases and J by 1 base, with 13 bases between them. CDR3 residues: CASSRESGAQETQYF. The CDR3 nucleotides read TGTGCCAGCAGCCGAGAATCAGGGGCCCAAGAGACCCAGTACTTC.

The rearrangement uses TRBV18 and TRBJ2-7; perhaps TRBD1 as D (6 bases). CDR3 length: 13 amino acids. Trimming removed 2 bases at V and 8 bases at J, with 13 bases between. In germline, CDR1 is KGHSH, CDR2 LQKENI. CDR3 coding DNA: TGTGCCAGCTCACCAAACCGGGACATCCAGCAGTACTTC. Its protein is CASSPNRDIQQYF.

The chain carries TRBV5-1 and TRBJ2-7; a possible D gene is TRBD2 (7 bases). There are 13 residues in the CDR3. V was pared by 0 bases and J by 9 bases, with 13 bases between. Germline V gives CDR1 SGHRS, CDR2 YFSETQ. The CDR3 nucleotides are TGCGCCAGCAGCTTGGAGGGGGGGGTCGGGCAGTACTTC. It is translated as CASSLEGGVGQYF.

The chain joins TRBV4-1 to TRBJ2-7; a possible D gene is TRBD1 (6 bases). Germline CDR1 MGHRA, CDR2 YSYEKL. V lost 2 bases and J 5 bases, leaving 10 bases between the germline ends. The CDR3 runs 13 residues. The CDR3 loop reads CASSQWPGDEQYF. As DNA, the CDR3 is TGCGCCAGCAGCCAATGGCCAGGGGACGAGCAGTACTTC.

The CDR3 sequence is CASSQDEGPGLEALRDTQYF. The CDR3 DNA follows: TGCGCCAGCAGCCAAGATGAGGGACCGGGACTAGAGGCTTTAAGGGATACGCAGTATTTT. The gene calls are TRBV4-1 and TRBJ2-3; 8 bases are a match to TRBD2. With V trimmed by 0 bases and J by 6 bases, 20 bases remained unmatched. CDR3 length: 20 residues. In germline, CDR1 is MGHRA, CDR2 YSYEKL.

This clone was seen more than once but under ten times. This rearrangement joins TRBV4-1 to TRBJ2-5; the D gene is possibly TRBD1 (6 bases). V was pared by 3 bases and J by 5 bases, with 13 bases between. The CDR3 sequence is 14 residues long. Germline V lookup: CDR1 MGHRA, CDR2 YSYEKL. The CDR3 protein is CASSHPDRWETQYF. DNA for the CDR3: TGCGCCAGCAGCCATCCCGACAGGTGGGAGACCCAGTACTTC.

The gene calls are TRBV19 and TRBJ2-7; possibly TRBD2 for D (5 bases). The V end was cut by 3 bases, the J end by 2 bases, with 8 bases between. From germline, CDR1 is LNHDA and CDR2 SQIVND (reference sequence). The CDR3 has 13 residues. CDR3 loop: CASSIPGAYEQYF. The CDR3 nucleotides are TGTGCCAGTAGTATTCCCGGGGCCTACGAGCAGTACTTC.

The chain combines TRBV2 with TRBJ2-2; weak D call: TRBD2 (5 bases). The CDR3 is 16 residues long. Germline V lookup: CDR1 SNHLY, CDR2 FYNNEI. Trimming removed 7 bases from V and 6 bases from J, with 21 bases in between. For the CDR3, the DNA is TGTGCCAGCACAATGCTACTAGAGCCCGGGGCCGGGGAGCTGTTTTTT. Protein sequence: CASTMLLEPGAGELFF.

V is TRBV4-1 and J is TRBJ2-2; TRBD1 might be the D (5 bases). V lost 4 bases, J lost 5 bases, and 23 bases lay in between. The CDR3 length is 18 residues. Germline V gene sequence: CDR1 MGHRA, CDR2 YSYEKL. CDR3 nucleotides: TGCGCCAGCAGCCCCCCCGCTGGCAGGGCACACAATACCGGGGAGCTGTTTTTT. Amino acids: CASSPPAGRAHNTGELFF.

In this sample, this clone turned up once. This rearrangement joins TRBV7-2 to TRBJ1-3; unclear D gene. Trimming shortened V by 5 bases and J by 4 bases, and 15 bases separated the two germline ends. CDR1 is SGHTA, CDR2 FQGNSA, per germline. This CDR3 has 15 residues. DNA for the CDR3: TGTGCCAGCAGCGCCCGCGGGGTCCTCGGAAACACCATATATTTT. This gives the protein CASSARGVLGNTIYF.